Shown below are 8 T cell receptor beta chains from a single sample sequenced in a study of spatial heterogeneity in lung cancer. TCRdb passed the 5' RACE reads through MiXCR, listing each CDR3 protein once. Of some 41,000 distinct CDR3 sequences detected, 22% appear once; the ten largest clones hold about 7%. Specified time point: blood at routine non-recurrence follow-up after resection. The sequenced sample was PBMCs, obtained at follow-up. The receptors here all came from a female donor with early-stage non-small cell lung cancer.

The V and J genes are TRBV10-3 and TRBJ2-6; D uncertain. The CDR3 runs 15 residues. Germline assignment: CDR1 ENHRY and CDR2 SYGVKD. Trimming left V 4 bases short and J 3 bases short, with 10 bases between. CDR3 nucleotide sequence: TGTGCCATCAGTGGCTCGCAGCGTGGGGCCAACGTCCTGACTTTC. Encoded protein: CAISGSQRGANVLTF.

This clonotype showed up many times. The CDR3 region is CASSLTPPGTDTQYF. In nucleotides, the CDR3 is TGTGCCAGCAGCTTAACCCCCCCTGGCACAGATACGCAGTATTTT. This chain joins TRBV7-3 and TRBJ2-3; D gene ambiguous. CDR1 and CDR2 from the germline V gene are SGHTA and FQGTGA. Trimming took off 0 bases at V and 1 base at J, with 8 bases between the two ends. The CDR3 length is 15 residues.

This clonotype was counted at least ten times. This rearrangement joins TRBV4-2 to TRBJ2-3; D might be TRBD2 (6 bases). Germline CDR1 and CDR2: LGHNA and YNFKEQ. V was pared by 6 bases and J by 5 bases, with 9 bases between. This CDR3 spans 12 amino acids. The CDR3 nucleotides are TGTGCCAGCAGGAGAGCGGGAGATACGCAGTATTTT. It codes for CASRRAGDTQYF.

The table lists this clonotype with a few counts. The rearrangement uses TRBV18 and TRBJ1-5; D is unresolved. In germline, CDR1 is KGHSH, CDR2 LQKENI. This CDR3 has 14 amino acids. V was shortened by 0 bases and J by 4 bases, with 7 bases between the two germline ends. The DNA of the CDR3 is TGTGCCAGCTCACCACCTGGACCTAATCAGCCCCAGCATTTT. Amino acid sequence: CASSPPGPNQPQHF.

The chain carries TRBV14 and TRBJ2-5, with 9 bases that match TRBD2. Looked up from germline, CDR1 is SGHDN and CDR2 is FVKESK. The CDR3 has 13 amino acids. V trimming: 1 base; J trimming: 8 bases; junction bases outside the gene matches: 2. The CDR3 nucleotides are TGTGCCAGCAGCCAAGTGGGACTAGCAACCCAGTACTTC. It codes for CASSQVGLATQYF. Full variable domain (rest looked up from reference TRBV14 and TRBJ2-5): EAGVTQFPSHSVIEKGQTVTLRCDPISGHDNLYWYRRVMGKEIKFLLHFVKESKQDESGMPNNRFLAERTGGTYSTLKVQPAELEDSGVYFCASSQVGLATQYFGPGTRLLVL.

This chain uses TRBV7-2 with TRBJ2-5; possible D gene TRBD2, 5 bases. The V end lost 3 bases, the J end lost 0 bases, and 11 bases lay between the germline ends. The CDR3 consists of 15 residues. Germline V lookup: CDR1 SGHTA, CDR2 FQGNSA. CDR3 protein: CASSFEGFYQETQYF. The CDR3 DNA sequence: TGTGCCAGCAGCTTCGAGGGTTTTTACCAAGAGACCCAGTACTTC.

This clonotype was observed a handful of times. This chain joins TRBV10-3 and TRBJ2-1; D uncertain. The CDR3 is 16 amino acids. Germline values: CDR1 ENHRY, CDR2 SYGVKD. V was cut by 7 bases and J by 0 bases, with 16 bases left in between. CDR3 loop: CAITKVQLNSYNEQFF. The CDR3 DNA is TGTGCCATCACCAAAGTACAACTTAACTCCTACAATGAGCAGTTCTTC.

The V gene is TRBV5-4, the J gene TRBJ1-1; 7 bases line up with TRBD1. CDR1 SGHNT and CDR2 YYREEE come from the germline V gene (reference sequence). The CDR3 has 14 residues. Unmatched junction bases numbered 9, after V lost 6 bases and J lost 4 bases. The CDR3 loop reads CASIEGTAGTEAFF. As DNA, the CDR3 is TGTGCCAGCATCGAGGGGACAGCGGGCACTGAAGCTTTCTTT. The whole variable domain, remainder taken from reference TRBV5-4 and TRBJ1-1, is ETGVTQSPTHLIKTRGQQVTLRCSSQSGHNTVSWYQQALGQGPQFIFQYYREEENGRGNFPPRFSGLQFPNYSSELNVNALELDDSALYLCASIEGTAGTEAFFGQGTRLTVV.